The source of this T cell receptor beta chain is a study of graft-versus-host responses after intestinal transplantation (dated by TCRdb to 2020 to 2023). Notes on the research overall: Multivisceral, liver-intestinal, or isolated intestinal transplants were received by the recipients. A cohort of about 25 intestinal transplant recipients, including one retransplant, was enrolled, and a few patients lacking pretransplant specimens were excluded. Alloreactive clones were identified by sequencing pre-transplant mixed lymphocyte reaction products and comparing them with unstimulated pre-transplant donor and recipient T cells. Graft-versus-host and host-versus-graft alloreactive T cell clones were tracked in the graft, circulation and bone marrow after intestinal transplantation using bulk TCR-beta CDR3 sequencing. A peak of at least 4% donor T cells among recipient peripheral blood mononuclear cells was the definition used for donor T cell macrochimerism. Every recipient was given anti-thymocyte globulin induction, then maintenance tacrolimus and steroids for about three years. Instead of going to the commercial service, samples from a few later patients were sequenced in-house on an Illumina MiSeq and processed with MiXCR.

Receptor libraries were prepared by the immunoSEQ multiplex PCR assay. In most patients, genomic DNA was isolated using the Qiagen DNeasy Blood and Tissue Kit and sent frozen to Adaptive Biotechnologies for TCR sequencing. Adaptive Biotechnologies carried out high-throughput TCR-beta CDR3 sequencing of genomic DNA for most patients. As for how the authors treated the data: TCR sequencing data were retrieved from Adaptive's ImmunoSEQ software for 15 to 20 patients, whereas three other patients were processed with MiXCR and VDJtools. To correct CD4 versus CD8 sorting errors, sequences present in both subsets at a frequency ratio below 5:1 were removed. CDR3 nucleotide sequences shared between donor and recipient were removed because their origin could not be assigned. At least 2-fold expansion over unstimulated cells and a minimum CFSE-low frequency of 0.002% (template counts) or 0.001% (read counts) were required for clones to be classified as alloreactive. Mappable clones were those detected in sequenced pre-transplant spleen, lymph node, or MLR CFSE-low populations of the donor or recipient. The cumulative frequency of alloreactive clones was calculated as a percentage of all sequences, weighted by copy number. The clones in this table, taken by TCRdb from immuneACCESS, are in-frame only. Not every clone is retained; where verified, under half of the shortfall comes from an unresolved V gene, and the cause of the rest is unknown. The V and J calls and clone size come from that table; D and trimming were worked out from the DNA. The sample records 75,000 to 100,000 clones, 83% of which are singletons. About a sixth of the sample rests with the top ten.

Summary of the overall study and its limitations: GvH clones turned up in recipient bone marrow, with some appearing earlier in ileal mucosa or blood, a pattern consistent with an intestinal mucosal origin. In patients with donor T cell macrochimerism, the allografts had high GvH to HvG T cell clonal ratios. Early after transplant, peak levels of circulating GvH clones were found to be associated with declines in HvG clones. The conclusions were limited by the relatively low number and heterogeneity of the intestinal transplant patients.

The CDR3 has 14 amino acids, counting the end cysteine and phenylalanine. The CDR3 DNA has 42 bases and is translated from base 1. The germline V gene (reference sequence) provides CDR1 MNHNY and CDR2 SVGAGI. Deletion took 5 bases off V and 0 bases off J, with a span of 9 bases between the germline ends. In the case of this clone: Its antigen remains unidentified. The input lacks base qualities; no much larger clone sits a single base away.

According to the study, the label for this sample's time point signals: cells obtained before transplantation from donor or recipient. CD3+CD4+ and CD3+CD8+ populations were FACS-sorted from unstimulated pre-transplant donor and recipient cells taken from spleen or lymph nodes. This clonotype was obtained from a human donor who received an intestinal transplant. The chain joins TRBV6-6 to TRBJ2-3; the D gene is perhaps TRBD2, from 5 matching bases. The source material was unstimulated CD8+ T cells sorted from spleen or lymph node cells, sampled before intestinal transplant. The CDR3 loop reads CASSTGISTDTQYF. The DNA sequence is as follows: TGTGCCAGCAGTACCGGGATCAGCACAGATACGCAGTATTTT.